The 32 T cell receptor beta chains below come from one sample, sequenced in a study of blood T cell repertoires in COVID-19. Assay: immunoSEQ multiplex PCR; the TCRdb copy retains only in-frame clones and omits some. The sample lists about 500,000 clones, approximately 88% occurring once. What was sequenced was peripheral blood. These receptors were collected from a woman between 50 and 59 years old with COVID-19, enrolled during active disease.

CDR3 sequence reads: CASSSLGYEQYF. The CDR3 coding sequence is TGTGCCAGCAGCTCCCTCGGTTACGAGCAGTACTTC. The chain uses TRBV7-9 and TRBJ2-7; unclear D gene. The CDR3 covers 12 residues. The germline gives CDR1 SEHNR, CDR2 FQNEAQ (reference sequence). V was pared by 4 bases and J by 4 bases, with 8 bases between.

For the CDR3, the DNA is TGTGCCAGCAGTGCCCCCTCGGGACTGACAGATACGCAGTATTTT. Amino acid sequence: CASSAPSGLTDTQYF. The rearrangement uses TRBV28 and TRBJ2-3, with D perhaps matching TRBD2 (6 bases). The germline gives CDR1 MDHEN, CDR2 SYDVKM. The CDR3 is made up of 15 amino acids. Trimming cost V 5 bases and J 3 bases, with 15 bases left between them. Drawing the rest from reference TRBV28 and TRBJ2-3, the complete variable domain is DVKVTQSSRYLVKRTGEKVFLECVQDMDHENMFWYRQDPGLGLRLIYFSYDVKMKEKGDIPEGYSVSREKKERFSLILESASTNQTSMYLCASSAPSGLTDTQYFGPGTRLTVL.

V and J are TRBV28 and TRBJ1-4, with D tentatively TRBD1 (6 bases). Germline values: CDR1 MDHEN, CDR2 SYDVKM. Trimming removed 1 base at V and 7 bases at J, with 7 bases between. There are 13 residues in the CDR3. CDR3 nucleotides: TGTGCCAGCAGTTTATCAGGGGTTGAAAAACTGTTTTTT. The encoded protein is CASSLSGVEKLFF.

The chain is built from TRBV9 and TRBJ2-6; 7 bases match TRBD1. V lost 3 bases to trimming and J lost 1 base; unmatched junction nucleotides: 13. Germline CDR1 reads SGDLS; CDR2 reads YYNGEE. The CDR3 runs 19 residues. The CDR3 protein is CASSARQGKTGSGANVLTF. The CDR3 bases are TGTGCCAGCAGCGCGCGACAGGGAAAAACGGGATCTGGGGCCAACGTCCTGACTTTC.

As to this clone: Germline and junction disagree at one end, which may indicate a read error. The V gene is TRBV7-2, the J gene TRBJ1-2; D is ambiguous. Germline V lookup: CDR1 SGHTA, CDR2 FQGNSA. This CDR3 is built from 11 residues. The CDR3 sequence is CASTSGPRPAF. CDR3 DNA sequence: TGTGCCAGCACCAGTGGCCCTAGGCCTGCCTTC.

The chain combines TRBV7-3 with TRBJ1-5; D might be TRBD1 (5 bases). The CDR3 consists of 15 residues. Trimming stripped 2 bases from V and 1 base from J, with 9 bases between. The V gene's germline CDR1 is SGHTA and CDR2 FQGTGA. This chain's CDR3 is CASSLLTVSNQPQHF. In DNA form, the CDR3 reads TGTGCCAGCAGCTTATTGACAGTAAGCAATCAGCCCCAGCATTTT.

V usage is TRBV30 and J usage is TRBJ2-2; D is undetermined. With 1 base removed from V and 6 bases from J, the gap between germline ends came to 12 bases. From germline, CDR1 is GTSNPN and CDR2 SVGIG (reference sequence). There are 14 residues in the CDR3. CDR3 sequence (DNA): TGTGCCTGGAGTGGGGCCAGCCGAGCCGGGGAGCTGTTTTTT. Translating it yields CAWSGASRAGELFF.

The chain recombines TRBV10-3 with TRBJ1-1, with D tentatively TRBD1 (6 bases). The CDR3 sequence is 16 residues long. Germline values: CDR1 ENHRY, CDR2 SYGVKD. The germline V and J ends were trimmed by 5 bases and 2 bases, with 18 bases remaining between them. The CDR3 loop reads CAISFNPTGLNTEAFF. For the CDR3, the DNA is TGTGCCATCAGTTTTAACCCGACAGGTTTAAACACTGAAGCTTTCTTT.

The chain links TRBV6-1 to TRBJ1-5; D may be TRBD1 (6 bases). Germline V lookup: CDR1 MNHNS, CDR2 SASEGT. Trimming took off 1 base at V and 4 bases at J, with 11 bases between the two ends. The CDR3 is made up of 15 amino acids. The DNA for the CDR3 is TGTGCCAGCAGTGAAGTGGGGACACGGAATCAGCCCCAGCATTTT. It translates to CASSEVGTRNQPQHF.

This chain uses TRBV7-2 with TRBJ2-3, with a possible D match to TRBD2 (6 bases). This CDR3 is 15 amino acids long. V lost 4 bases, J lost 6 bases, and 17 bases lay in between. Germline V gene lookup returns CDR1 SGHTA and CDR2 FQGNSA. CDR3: CASSSQAGTSDTQYF. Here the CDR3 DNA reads TGTGCCAGCAGCTCACAGGCGGGGACCAGTGATACGCAGTATTTT. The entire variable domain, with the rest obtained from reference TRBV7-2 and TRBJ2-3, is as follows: GAGVSQSPSNKVTEKGKDVELRCDPISGHTALYWYRQSLGQGLEFLIYFQGNSAPDKSGLPSDRFSAERTGGSVSTLTIQRTQQEDSAVYLCASSSQAGTSDTQYFGPGTRLTVL.

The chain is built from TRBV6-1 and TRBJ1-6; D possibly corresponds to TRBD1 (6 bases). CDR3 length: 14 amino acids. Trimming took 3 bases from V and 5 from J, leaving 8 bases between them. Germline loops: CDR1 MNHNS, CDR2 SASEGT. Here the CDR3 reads CASSDGQHNSPLHF. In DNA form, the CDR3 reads TGTGCCAGCAGTGATGGACAGCATAATTCACCCCTCCACTTT.

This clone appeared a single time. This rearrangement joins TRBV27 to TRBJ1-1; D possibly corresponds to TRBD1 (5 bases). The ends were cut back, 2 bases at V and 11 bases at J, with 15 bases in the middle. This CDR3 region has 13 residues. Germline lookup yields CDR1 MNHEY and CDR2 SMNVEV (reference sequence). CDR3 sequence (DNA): TGTGCCAGCAGTTTAGTCCCCGAAAACAGGGCTTTCTTT. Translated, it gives CASSLVPENRAFF.

The CDR3, as DNA: TGTGCCAGCAGCCGCCGGACAGGGGAGAATCAGCCCCAGCATTTT. It codes for CASSRRTGENQPQHF. The chain uses TRBV11-2 and TRBJ1-5; TRBD1 aligns across 9 bases. The germline CDR1 and CDR2 sequences are SGHAT and FQNNGV. The V and J ends lost 5 bases and 4 bases, in that order; junction bases with no gene match: 6. The CDR3 runs 15 residues.

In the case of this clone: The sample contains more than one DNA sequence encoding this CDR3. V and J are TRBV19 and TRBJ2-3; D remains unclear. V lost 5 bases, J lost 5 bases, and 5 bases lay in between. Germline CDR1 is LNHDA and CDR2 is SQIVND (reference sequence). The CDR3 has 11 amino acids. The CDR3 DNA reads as TGTGCCAGTAGTTCCGGAGATACGCAGTATTTT. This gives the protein CASSSGDTQYF. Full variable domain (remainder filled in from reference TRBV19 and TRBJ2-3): DGGITQSPKYLFRKEGQNVTLSCEQNLNHDAMYWYRQDPGQGLRLIYYSQIVNDFQKGDIAEGYSVSREKKESFPLTVTSAQKNPTAFYLCASSSGDTQYFGPGTRLTVL.

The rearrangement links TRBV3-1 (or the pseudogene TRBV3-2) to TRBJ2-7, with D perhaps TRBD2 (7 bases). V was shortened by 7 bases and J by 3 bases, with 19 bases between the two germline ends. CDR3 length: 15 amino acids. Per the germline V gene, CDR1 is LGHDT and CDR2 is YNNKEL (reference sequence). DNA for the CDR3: TGTGCCAGCACCTTAGGTCCCGGGGGGCTCTACGAGCAGTACTTC. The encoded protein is CASTLGPGGLYEQYF.

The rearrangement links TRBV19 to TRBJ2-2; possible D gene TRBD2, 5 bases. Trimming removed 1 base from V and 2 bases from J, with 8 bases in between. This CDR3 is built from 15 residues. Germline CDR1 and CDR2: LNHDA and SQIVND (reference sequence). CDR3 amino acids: CASSIGTSNTGELFF. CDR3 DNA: TGTGCCAGTAGTATAGGGACTTCCAACACCGGGGAGCTGTTTTTT.

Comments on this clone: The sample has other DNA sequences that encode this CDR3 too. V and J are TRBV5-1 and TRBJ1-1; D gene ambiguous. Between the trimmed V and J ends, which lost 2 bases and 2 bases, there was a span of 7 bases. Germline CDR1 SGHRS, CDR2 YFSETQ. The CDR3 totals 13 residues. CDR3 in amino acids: CASSFERNTEAFF. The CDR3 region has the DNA TGCGCCAGCAGCTTCGAGCGAAACACTGAAGCTTTCTTT.

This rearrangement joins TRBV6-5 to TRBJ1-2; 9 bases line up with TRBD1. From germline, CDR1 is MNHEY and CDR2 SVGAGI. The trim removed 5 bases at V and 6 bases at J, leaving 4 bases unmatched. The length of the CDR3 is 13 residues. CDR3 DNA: TGTGCCAGCAGTAACAGGGGGCGGGATGGCTACACCTTC. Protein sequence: CASSNRGRDGYTF.

CDR3 sequence: CASSVQGNWIYGYTF. CDR3 nucleotides: TGTGCCAGCAGCGTACAGGGGAATTGGATCTATGGCTACACCTTC. The rearrangement links TRBV6-5 to TRBJ1-2; 7 positions agree with TRBD1. Germline V CDR1 and CDR2: MNHEY, SVGAGI. This CDR3 is built from 15 residues. V gave up 6 bases and J gave up 4 bases; unmatched junction bases: 11.

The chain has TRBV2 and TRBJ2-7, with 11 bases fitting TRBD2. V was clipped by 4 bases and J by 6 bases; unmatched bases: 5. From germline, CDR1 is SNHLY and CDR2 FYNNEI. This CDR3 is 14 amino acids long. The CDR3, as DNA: TGTGCCAGCAGTGGACTAGCGGGGATGTTCGAGCAGTACTTC. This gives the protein CASSGLAGMFEQYF.

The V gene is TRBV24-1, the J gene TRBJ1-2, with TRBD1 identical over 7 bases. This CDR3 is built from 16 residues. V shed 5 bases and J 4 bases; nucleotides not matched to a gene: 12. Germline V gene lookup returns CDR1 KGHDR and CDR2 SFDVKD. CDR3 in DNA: TGTGCCACCAGTGCCCCGACAGGGCGAGGTTCCTATGGCTACACCTTC. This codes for CATSAPTGRGSYGYTF.

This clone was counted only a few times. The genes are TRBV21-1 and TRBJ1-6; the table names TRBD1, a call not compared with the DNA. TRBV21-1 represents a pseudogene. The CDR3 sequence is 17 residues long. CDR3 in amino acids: CASSKRLRQGIGSPLHF. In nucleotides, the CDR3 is TGTGCCAGCAGCAAGAGGTTGAGACAGGGGATCGGGTCACCCCTCCACTTT.

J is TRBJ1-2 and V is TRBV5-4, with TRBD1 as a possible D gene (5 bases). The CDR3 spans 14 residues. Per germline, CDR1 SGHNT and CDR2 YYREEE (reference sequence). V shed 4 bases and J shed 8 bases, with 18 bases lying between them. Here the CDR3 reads CASSILQGFQGYTF. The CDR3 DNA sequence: TGTGCCAGCAGCATACTCCAGGGCTTTCAAGGCTACACCTTC.

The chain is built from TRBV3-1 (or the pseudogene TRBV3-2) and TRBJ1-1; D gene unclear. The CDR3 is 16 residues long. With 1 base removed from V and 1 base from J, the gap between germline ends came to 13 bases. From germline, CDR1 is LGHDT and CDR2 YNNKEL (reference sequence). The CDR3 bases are TGTGCCAGCAGCCAAGCACCCCGGGGAGGGAACACTGAAGCTTTCTTT. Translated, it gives CASSQAPRGGNTEAFF.

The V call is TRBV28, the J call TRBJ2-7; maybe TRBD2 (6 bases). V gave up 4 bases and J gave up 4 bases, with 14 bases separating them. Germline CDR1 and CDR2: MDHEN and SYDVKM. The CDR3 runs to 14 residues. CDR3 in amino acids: CASSSPGLPYEQYF. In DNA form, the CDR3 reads TGTGCCAGCAGTTCACCGGGACTTCCTTACGAGCAGTACTTC.

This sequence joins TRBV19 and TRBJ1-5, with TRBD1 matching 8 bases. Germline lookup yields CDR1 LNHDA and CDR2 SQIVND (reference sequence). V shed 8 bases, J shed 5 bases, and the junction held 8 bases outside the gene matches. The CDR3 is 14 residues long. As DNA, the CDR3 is TGTGCCAGTGGAGCCTCGACAGGGGATCAGCCCCAGCATTTT. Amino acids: CASGASTGDQPQHF.

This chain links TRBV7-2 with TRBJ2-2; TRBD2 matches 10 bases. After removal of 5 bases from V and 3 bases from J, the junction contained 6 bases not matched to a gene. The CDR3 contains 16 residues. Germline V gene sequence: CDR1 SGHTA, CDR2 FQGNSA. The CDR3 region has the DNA TGTGCCAGCAGCGACACTAGCGGGATTTACACCGGGGAGCTGTTTTTT. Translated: CASSDTSGIYTGELFF.

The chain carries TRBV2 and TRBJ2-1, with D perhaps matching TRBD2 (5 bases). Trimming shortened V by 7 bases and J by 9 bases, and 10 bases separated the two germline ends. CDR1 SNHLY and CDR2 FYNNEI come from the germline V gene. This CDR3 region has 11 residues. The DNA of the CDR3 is TGTGCCAGCACTCGGAGGAGTGAGCAGTTCTTC. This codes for CASTRRSEQFF.

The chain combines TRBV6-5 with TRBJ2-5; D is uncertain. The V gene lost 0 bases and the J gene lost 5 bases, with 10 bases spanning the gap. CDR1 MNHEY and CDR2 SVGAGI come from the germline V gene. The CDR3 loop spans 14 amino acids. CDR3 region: CASSYSKYAETQYF. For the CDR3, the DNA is TGTGCCAGCAGTTACTCAAAGTATGCGGAGACCCAGTACTTC.

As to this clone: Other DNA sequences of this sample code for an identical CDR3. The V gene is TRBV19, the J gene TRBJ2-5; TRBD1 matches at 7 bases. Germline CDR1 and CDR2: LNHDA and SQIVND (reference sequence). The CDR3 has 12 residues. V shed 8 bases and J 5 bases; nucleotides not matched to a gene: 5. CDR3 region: CASGRGQETQYF. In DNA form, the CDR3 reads TGTGCCAGTGGTAGGGGGCAGGAGACCCAGTACTTC.

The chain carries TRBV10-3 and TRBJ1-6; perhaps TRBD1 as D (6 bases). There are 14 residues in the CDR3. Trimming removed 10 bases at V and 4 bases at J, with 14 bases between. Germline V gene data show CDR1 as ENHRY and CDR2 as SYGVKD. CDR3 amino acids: CATNRDPYNSPLHF. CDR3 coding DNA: TGTGCCACCAACAGGGACCCTTATAATTCACCCCTCCACTTT.

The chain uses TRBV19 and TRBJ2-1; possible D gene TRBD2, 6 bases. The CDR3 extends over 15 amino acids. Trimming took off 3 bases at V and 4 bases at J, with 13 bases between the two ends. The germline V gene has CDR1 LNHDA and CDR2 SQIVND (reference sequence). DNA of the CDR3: TGTGCCAGTAGTATTGGTGCGGGGTTATACAATGAGCAGTTCTTC. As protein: CASSIGAGLYNEQFF.